This T cell receptor beta chain is drawn from a study of cytomegalovirus exposure and HLA in healthy donors. Overall study results and limits: Generally TCR sequences proved uncommon, though certain public TCRs appeared in numerous donors. Later on, an analysis tied 15,000 to 20,000 TCR beta sequences to HLA alleles at 0.05 false discovery rate.

Researchers ran the PCR with 60 Vbeta and 13 Jbeta primers. Assay used: immunoSEQ multiplex PCR; TCRdb lists only in-frame clones, some missing. The table counts more than 45,000 clones; approximately 4.3% lies in the top ten. Of note for this clone: Its specificity is unknown.

The sample consisted of PBMCs. The receptor was isolated from a male donor in good health and CMV-seronegative.

The CDR3 sequence: CASSQGLAGRTYEQYF. DNA for the CDR3: TGCGCCAGCAGCCAAGGGCTAGCGGGGCGCACCTACGAGCAGTACTTC. The V call is TRBV4-1, the J call TRBJ2-7; 9 bases line up with TRBD2. V dropped 1 base and J dropped 2; count of bases not matched to a gene: 6. CDR3 length: 16 residues. In germline, CDR1 is MGHRA, CDR2 YSYEKL.